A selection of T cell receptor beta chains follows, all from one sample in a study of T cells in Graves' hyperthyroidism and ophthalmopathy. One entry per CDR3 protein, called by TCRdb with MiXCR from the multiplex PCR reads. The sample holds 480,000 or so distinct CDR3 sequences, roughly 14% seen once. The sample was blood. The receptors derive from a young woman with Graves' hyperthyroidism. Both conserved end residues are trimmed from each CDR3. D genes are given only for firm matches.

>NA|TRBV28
ASSFGWGYGYT
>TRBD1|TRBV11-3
ASSPMDRGKETQY
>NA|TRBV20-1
SARDRVQLNTEAF
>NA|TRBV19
ASSMDTLYEQY
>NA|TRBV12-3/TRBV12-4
ASCPGAGGNTIY
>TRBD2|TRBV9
ASSTGGEGPLYEQY
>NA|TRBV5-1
ASSLENQRETQY
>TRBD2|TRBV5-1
ASASGAGDTGELF
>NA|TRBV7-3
ASSLTPGSEAF
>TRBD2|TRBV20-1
SATRTSDNEQF
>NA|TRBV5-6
ASSLFSRRNSNQPQH
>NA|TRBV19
ASTSGRINQPQH
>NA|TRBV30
AWSPPWGGRVYGYT
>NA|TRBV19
ASSTDSHGAREKLF
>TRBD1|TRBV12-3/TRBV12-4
ASIPGTGGTDTQY
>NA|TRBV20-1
SARDPGGGRFHEQY
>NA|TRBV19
ASSASEAGTTNEKLF
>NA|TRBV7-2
ASSLALLGASSTDTQY
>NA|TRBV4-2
ASSEAQGHGTEAF
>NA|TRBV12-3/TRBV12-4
ASTQGRDTEVF
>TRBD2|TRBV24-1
ATSDYPSGRAQETQY
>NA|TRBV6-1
ASGRGQPQH